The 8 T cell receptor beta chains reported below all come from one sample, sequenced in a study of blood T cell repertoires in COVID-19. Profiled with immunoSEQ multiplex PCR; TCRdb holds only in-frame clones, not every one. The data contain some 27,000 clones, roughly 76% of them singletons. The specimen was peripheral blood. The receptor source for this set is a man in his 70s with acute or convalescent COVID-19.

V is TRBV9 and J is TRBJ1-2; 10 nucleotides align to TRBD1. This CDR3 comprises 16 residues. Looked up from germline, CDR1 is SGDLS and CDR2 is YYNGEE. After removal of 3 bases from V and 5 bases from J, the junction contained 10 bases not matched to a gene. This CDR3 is CASSAYGTGAQYGYTF. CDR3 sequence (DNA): TGTGCCAGCAGCGCGTACGGGACAGGGGCGCAATATGGCTACACCTTC.

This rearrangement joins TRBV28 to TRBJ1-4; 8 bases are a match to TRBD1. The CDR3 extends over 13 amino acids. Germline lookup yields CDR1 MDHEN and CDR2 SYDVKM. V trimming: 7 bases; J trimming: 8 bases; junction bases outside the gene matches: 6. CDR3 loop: CASTSGGKEKLFF. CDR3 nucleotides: TGTGCCAGCACATCAGGGGGCAAGGAAAAACTGTTTTTT. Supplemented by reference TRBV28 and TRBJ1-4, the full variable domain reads DVKVTQSSRYLVKRTGEKVFLECVQDMDHENMFWYRQDPGLGLRLIYFSYDVKMKEKGDIPEGYSVSREKKERFSLILESASTNQTSMYLCASTSGGKEKLFFGSGTQLSVL.

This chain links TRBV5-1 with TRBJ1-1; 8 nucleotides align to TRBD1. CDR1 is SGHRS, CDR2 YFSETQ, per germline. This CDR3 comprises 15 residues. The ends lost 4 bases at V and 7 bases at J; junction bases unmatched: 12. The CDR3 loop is CASSPQQGAAGEAFF. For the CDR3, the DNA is TGCGCCAGCAGCCCTCAGCAGGGGGCGGCGGGTGAAGCTTTCTTT.

CDR3 amino acids: CASSPEASYEQYF. Here the CDR3 DNA reads TGTGCCAGCTCACCGGAGGCCTCCTACGAGCAGTACTTC. The chain links TRBV18 to TRBJ2-7, with a tentative D call TRBD2 (5 bases). Germline CDR1 is KGHSH and CDR2 is LQKENI. V shed 3 bases and J shed 0 bases, with 6 bases lying between them. The CDR3 is 13 amino acids.

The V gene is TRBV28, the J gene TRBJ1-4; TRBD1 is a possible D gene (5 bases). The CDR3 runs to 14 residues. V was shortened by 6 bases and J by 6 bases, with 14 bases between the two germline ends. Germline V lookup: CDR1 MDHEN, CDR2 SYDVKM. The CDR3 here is CASSPGGVDEKLFF. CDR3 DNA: TGTGCCAGCAGCCCGGGGGGGGTGGATGAAAAACTGTTTTTT.

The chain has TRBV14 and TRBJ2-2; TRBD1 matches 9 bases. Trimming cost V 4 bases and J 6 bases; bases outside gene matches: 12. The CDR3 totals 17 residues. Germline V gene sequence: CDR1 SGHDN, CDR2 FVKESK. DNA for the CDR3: TGTGCCAGCAGCCGAGGGACAGGGTTTAGTACATCCGGGGAGCTGTTTTTT. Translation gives CASSRGTGFSTSGELFF.

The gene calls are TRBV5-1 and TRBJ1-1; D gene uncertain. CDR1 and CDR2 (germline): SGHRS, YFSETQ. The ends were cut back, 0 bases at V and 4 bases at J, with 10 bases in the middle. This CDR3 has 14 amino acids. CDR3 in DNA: TGCGCCAGCAGCTTGGGCGGTCTAGGCACTGAAGCTTTCTTT. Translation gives CASSLGGLGTEAFF.

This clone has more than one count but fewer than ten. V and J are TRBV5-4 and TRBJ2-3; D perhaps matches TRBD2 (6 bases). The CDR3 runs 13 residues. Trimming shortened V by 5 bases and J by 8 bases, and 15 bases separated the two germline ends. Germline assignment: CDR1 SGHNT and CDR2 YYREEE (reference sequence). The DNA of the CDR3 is TGTGCCAGCAGACCCACTAGCTCGGGTACGCAGTATTTT. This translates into CASRPTSSGTQYF.